This TCR beta chain appears in the sequencing data of a study of blood T cell repertoires in COVID-19. The wider study: The cDNA or gDNA used as material had been derived from T cells, B-cell-depleted T cells, or PBMCs.

This table comes from immunoSEQ multiplex PCR, and its TCRdb copy is limited to in-frame clones, with some not included. The sample consists of about 74,000 clones, about 86% of them appearing once. CDR3 length: 15 residues. The V gene lost 8 bases and the J gene lost 0 bases, with 13 bases spanning the gap. Germline CDR1 is LGHNT and CDR2 is FRNRAP. The specimen was peripheral blood. The sequence came from a woman of 80 years or more with active or convalescent COVID-19. The genes are TRBV12-5 and TRBJ2-2, with TRBD1 as a possible D gene (6 bases). This chain's CDR3 is CASQGRLSNTGELFF. The DNA of the CDR3 is TGTGCTAGTCAGGGGCGGCTTTCGAACACCGGGGAGCTGTTTTTT. The full variable domain, with the rest looked up from reference TRBV12-5 and TRBJ2-2, is DARVTQTPRHKVTEMGQEVTMRCQPILGHNTVFWYRQTMMQGLELLAYFRNRAPLDDSGMPKDRFSAEMPDATLATLKIQPSEPRDSAVYFCASQGRLSNTGELFFGEGSRLTVL.